These 21 T cell receptor beta chains were sequenced from one sample in a study of T cells after yellow fever vaccination. MiXCR, run by TCRdb on the 5' RACE reads, gives a single entry per CDR3 protein. This table holds about 75,000 distinct CDR3 sequences, around 7.8% found once. The sample was CD8+ T cells sorted from PBMCs, taken 10 to 11 days after the first yellow fever vaccination. Receptor source: a man aged 18-30 years who received the YFV17D yellow fever vaccine.

This clonotype has a handful of counts. The rearrangement joins TRBV20-1 to TRBJ2-3, with TRBD2 as a possible D gene (7 bases). The V and J ends lost 4 bases and 0 bases respectively, with 23 bases between them. CDR1 is DFQATT, CDR2 SNEGSKA, per germline (reference sequence). The CDR3 sequence is 18 residues long. In DNA, the CDR3 is TGCAGTGCTACCCGCGGGGGCCCCGCCTCTCTGAGCACAGATACGCAGTATTTT. Its translation is CSATRGGPASLSTDTQYF.

This clonotype showed up just a few times. The chain couples TRBV5-6 to TRBJ2-3, with 10 bases that match TRBD1. J was trimmed by 4 bases and V by 5 bases; bases with no gene match: 16. This CDR3 has 18 residues. CDR1 SGHDT and CDR2 YYEEEE come from the germline V gene. The CDR3 bases are TGTGCCAGCAGGGAAGGGGTATGGACAGGGGGTACGCCAGATACGCAGTATTTT. Translating gives CASREGVWTGGTPDTQYF.

This chain links TRBV12-3 or TRBV12-4 with TRBJ2-7; D may be TRBD2 (5 bases). Trimming left V 3 bases short and J 7 bases short, with 16 bases between. The CDR3 loop spans 14 amino acids. CDR3 region: CASSFFGVPEEQYF. The CDR3 DNA reads as TGTGCCAGCAGTTTTTTCGGGGTCCCTGAAGAGCAGTACTTC.

This clonotype was seen repeatedly, ten times or more. The chain uses TRBV4-3 and TRBJ1-5, with D possibly matching TRBD1 (5 bases). The V and J ends lost 0 bases and 5 bases respectively, with 11 bases between them. The CDR3 has 15 amino acids. Germline V CDR1 and CDR2: LGHNA, YSLEER. In DNA, the CDR3 is TGCGCCAGCAGCCAAGAACCAGGAGGGGATCAGCCCCAGCATTTT. Translation gives CASSQEPGGDQPQHF.

At least ten counts were recorded for this clonotype. This sequence joins TRBV7-6 and TRBJ1-5; 9 bases map to TRBD1. The CDR3 consists of 14 residues. Germline CDR1 reads SGHVS; CDR2 reads FNYEAQ. Trimming cost V 3 bases and J 4 bases; bases outside gene matches: 1. The CDR3 reads CASSFGTGNQPQHF. DNA for the CDR3: TGTGCCAGCAGCTTCGGGACAGGGAATCAGCCCCAGCATTTT.

This clonotype was detected ten times or more. This chain uses TRBV7-2 with TRBJ2-3; tentative D call: TRBD2 (6 bases). Germline CDR1 SGHTA, CDR2 FQGNSA. The CDR3 runs to 15 residues. Between the trimmed V and J ends, which lost 5 bases and 6 bases, there was a span of 18 bases. The CDR3 sequence is CASSPRRVAADTQYF. In DNA, the CDR3 is TGTGCCAGCAGCCCCCGGAGGGTAGCGGCGGATACGCAGTATTTT.

DNA for the CDR3: TGTGCCAGCAGCTGGACAGGGGGCGGAGAGACCCAGTACTTC. Encoded protein: CASSWTGGGETQYF. This chain connects TRBV7-2 to TRBJ2-5; 11 nucleotides match TRBD1. Trimming took 4 bases from V and 4 from J; bases not matched to a gene: 2. The CDR3 extends over 14 amino acids. The V gene's germline CDR1 is SGHTA and CDR2 FQGNSA.

This clonotype showed up many times. This chain links TRBV7-6 with TRBJ1-1; tentative D call: TRBD1 (6 bases). CDR3 length equals 17 residues. Germline loops: CDR1 SGHVS, CDR2 FNYEAQ. V shed 3 bases and J shed 0 bases, with 17 bases lying between them. The CDR3 here is CASSLASGHSMNTEAFF. CDR3 DNA: TGTGCCAGCAGCTTGGCCTCGGGACACAGCATGAACACTGAAGCTTTCTTT. The full variable domain, with the rest looked up from reference TRBV7-6 and TRBJ1-1, is GAGVSQSPRYKVTKRGQDVALRCDPISGHVSLYWYRQALGQGPEFLTYFNYEAQQDKSGLPNDRFSAERPEGSISTLTIQRTEQRDSAMYRCASSLASGHSMNTEAFFGQGTRLTVV.

This clonotype occurred many times. J is TRBJ2-7 and V is TRBV15; 8 bases align to TRBD1. The length of the CDR3 is 15 residues. Germline lookup yields CDR1 LNHNV and CDR2 YYDKDF (reference sequence). Losses at the gene ends were 4 bases for V and 3 bases for J; bases not matched to a gene: 8. The CDR3 DNA follows: TGTGCCACCAGCAAAGGACAGGGTGCTAACTACGAGCAGTACTTC. Protein sequence: CATSKGQGANYEQYF.

The rearrangement joins TRBV7-9 to TRBJ2-3; no reliable D call. V was pared by 6 bases and J by 4 bases, with 11 bases between. CDR1 SEHNR and CDR2 FQNEAQ come from the germline V gene (reference sequence). This CDR3 contains 13 residues. CDR3 region: CASRTGYPDTQYF. The CDR3 nucleotides are TGTGCCAGCAGGACCGGGTATCCAGATACGCAGTATTTT.

This clonotype was found many times. The V call is TRBV29-1, the J call TRBJ2-7; 7 bases are shared with TRBD1. The ends lost 4 bases at V and 4 bases at J; junction bases unmatched: 7. Germline CDR1 SQVTM, CDR2 ANQGSEA. This CDR3 contains 13 residues. The CDR3 sequence: CSVAPDRTYEQYV. CDR3 nucleotides: TGCAGCGTTGCCCCGGACAGGACATACGAGCAGTACGTC.

This clonotype was counted many times. The rearrangement links TRBV4-1 to TRBJ1-1; D perhaps matches TRBD1 (5 bases). Trimming pared 0 bases from V and 0 bases from J, leaving 14 bases between. The V gene's germline CDR1 is MGHRA and CDR2 YSYEKL. The CDR3 is 17 amino acids. CDR3 protein: CASSQESGGGMNTEAFF. The DNA for the CDR3 is TGCGCCAGCAGCCAAGAGAGTGGGGGTGGCATGAACACTGAAGCTTTCTTT.

This clonotype was found many times. CDR3 residues: CASSEEYGNEQFF. In DNA, the CDR3 is TGTGCCAGCAGTGAAGAATATGGGAATGAGCAGTTCTTC. This sequence joins TRBV6-4 and TRBJ2-1; D not certain. Trimming pared 3 bases from V and 7 bases from J, leaving 10 bases between. The CDR3 runs 13 residues. The germline V gene encodes CDR1 MRHNA and CDR2 SNTAGT.

About this clonotype itself: This clone may be a read error of a much larger clone one base away. The rearrangement links TRBV11-2 to TRBJ1-1; D uncertain. Germline V gene sequence: CDR1 SGHAT, CDR2 FQNNGV. This CDR3 is built from 14 residues. CDR3 loop: CAGSLTGPYTEAFF. In DNA form, the CDR3 reads TGTGCCGGCAGCCTAACCGGGCCATACACTGAAGCTTTCTTT.

The chain employs TRBV5-1 and TRBJ2-5, with D possibly being TRBD2 (5 bases). The CDR3 length is 14 residues. The V gene lost 0 bases and the J gene lost 4 bases, with 10 bases spanning the gap. Germline V gene data show CDR1 as SGHRS and CDR2 as YFSETQ. In nucleotides, the CDR3 is TGCGCCAGCAGCTTGGTGGAGGCGGTAGAGACCCAGTACTTC. Its translation is CASSLVEAVETQYF.

The chain has TRBV4-2 and TRBJ2-1; possible D gene TRBD2, 7 bases. Trimming shortened V by 1 base and J by 6 bases, and 13 bases separated the two germline ends. The length of the CDR3 is 15 residues. Germline CDR1 reads LGHNA; CDR2 reads YNFKEQ. The CDR3 coding sequence is TGTGCCAGCAGCCAAGTCCCACGGGGGGCCAATGAGCAGTTCTTC. It yields the protein CASSQVPRGANEQFF.

This clonotype appeared many times. The V and J genes are TRBV12-3 or TRBV12-4 and TRBJ2-1; D remains unclear. V was clipped by 2 bases and J by 9 bases, with 8 bases between them. The CDR3 spans 12 residues. For the CDR3, the DNA is TGTGCCAGCAGTTTACTCCCCGGTGAGCAGTTCTTC. It codes for CASSLLPGEQFF.

Many counts were recorded for this clonotype. This rearrangement joins TRBV7-9 to TRBJ2-7; no clear D. Germline V gives CDR1 SEHNR, CDR2 FQNEAQ (reference sequence). V lost 1 base and J lost 1, with 8 bases in between. The CDR3 is 14 residues long. The CDR3 region has the DNA TGTGCCAGCAGCTTAGATTCAGGTTCCTACGAGCAGTACGTC. It translates to CASSLDSGSYEQYV.

The rearrangement joins TRBV5-4 to TRBJ2-1, with unresolved D. The CDR3 is 14 residues long. V shed 1 base and J shed 6 bases, with 11 bases lying between them. Per germline, CDR1 SGHNT and CDR2 YYREEE (reference sequence). CDR3 in DNA: TGTGCCAGCAGCTTGATCGGCGGCGGCAATGAGCAGTTCTTC. The encoded protein is CASSLIGGGNEQFF.

The chain has TRBV7-8 and TRBJ1-2, with D hard to call. The CDR3 is 16 residues long. CDR1 SGHVS and CDR2 FQNEAQ come from the germline V gene. V was shortened by 5 bases and J by 4 bases, with 20 bases between the two germline ends. CDR3 DNA sequence: TGTGCCAGCAGCGCCACCCGGGATGGCAGCCGCTATGGCTACACCTTC. Its translation is CASSATRDGSRYGYTF.

There are a few counts of this clonotype. Here the CDR3 reads CASSFPSQETQYF. The CDR3 coding sequence is TGTGCCAGCAGCTTTCCTTCCCAAGAGACCCAGTACTTC. The V gene is TRBV13, the J gene TRBJ2-5; D gene unclear. V was trimmed by 3 bases and J by 1 base, leaving 6 bases between them. The CDR3 runs to 13 residues. The germline V gene has CDR1 PRHDT and CDR2 FYEKMQ (reference sequence).